The clone carrying this T cell receptor (beta chain) was observed a few times. Its specificity is not known. The data originate from a study of post-analysis software for immune sequencing data. Findings and limits, study-wide: Normalized Chao1 diversity was significantly reduced in patients versus controls. With F measure, samples from one preparation batch clustered together strongly. Patients showed TRBV5-6, TRBV5-1 and TRBV20-1 among a few TRBV segments more frequent than in controls.

CDR3 size: 18 residues. From germline, CDR1 is DFQATT and CDR2 SNEGSKA (reference sequence). The trim removed 0 bases at V and 8 bases at J, leaving 17 bases unmatched. TCR beta libraries were prepared from cDNA with unique molecular identifiers. Each sample of roughly 0.85 to 11 million input T cells yielded 500,000 or so cDNA molecules, so each molecule approximated one T cell. TCRdb called the PCR reads again in MiXCR, with one record for every CDR3 protein. The table records some 690,000 distinct CDR3 sequences, roughly 27% of them present only once. The sequenced sample consisted of blood. J is TRBJ1-4 and V is TRBV20-1, with 8 bases that match TRBD1. This clonotype originated in a girl aged 5-17 years with multiple sclerosis. This CDR3 reads CSARDATGATGAREKLFF. The DNA of the CDR3 is TGCAGTGCTAGAGACGCGACAGGGGCCACCGGGGCGAGGGAAAAACTGTTTTTT.